A selection of T cell receptor beta chains follows, all from one sample in a study of spatial heterogeneity in lung cancer. Each CDR3 protein gets one entry after TCRdb re-called the 5' RACE reads with MiXCR. This sample has 39,000 or so distinct CDR3 sequences, with around 7.5% found just once. Sequencing used PBMCs, obtained at surgery. The receptors were gathered from a male donor with early-stage non-small cell lung cancer. Both conserved end residues are part of each CDR3. D genes are given only for firm matches. Clone size appears in some rows only: once, few, many, or a class for an expanded clone.

J: TRBJ1-1
size: few
V: TRBV19
D: -
DNA: TGTGCCAGTATCCCTCGGGTGGGGACTGAAGCTTTCTTT
CDR3: CASIPRVGTEAFF

J: TRBJ1-2
size: many
V: TRBV7-9
D: -
DNA: TGTGCCAGCTTAGACACAGGGAAAAGCTATGGCTACACCTTC
CDR3: CASLDTGKSYGYTF

J: TRBJ2-5
size: many
V: TRBV5-6
D: -
DNA: TGTGCCAGCAGCTTGGGGCGGGGCAGCCTACAAGAGACCCAGTACTTC
CDR3: CASSLGRGSLQETQYF

J: TRBJ2-5
size: many
V: TRBV12-3/TRBV12-4
D: TRBD1
DNA: TGTGCCAGCAGCCACGGGACAGGGCCGGAGACCCAGTACTTC
CDR3: CASSHGTGPETQYF

J: TRBJ1-1
size: many
V: TRBV29-1
D: -
DNA: TGCAGCGTTGGCCGGGACACACGAATGAACACTGAAGCTTTCTTT
CDR3: CSVGRDTRMNTEAFF

J: TRBJ2-5
size: many
V: TRBV18
D: TRBD1
DNA: TGTGCCAGCTCACCGAAGACAGGGGAAGAGACCCAGTACTTC
CDR3: CASSPKTGEETQYF

J: TRBJ1-4
size: few
V: TRBV21-1
D: -
DNA: TGTGCCAGGCGTGCGAGTACTAATGAAAAACTGTTTTTT
CDR3: CARRASTNEKLFF

J: TRBJ1-5
size: -
V: TRBV6-5
D: TRBD1
DNA: TGTGCCAGCAGCCCGGGACAGGCGGCAAATCAGCCCCAGCATTTT
CDR3: CASSPGQAANQPQHF

J: TRBJ1-1
size: many
V: TRBV18
D: -
DNA: TGTGCCAGCTCCCCGCGACCCACTGAAGCTTTCTTT
CDR3: CASSPRPTEAFF

J: TRBJ2-3
size: many
V: TRBV24-1
D: -
DNA: TGTGCCACTCTGGACGGTAACACAGATACGCAGTATTTT
CDR3: CATLDGNTDTQYF

J: TRBJ1-1
size: many
V: TRBV27
D: TRBD1
DNA: TGTGCCAGCCGGGGGACAGGGGCCAATGAAGCTTTCTTT
CDR3: CASRGTGANEAFF

J: TRBJ1-6
size: many
V: TRBV28
D: -
DNA: TGTGCCAGCACCCCGGCCACATATAATTCACCCCTCCACTTT
CDR3: CASTPATYNSPLHF

J: TRBJ1-2
size: -
V: TRBV20-1
D: -
DNA: TGCAGTGCTAGAGGCACAGGGAAGGGTGGCTACACCTTC
CDR3: CSARGTGKGGYTF

J: TRBJ1-2
size: many
V: TRBV29-1
D: -
DNA: TGCAGCGTTGAAGGGTTACCGCAAATAAATAGCAACTATGGCTACACCTTC
CDR3: CSVEGLPQINSNYGYTF

J: TRBJ1-2
size: many
V: TRBV20-1
D: -
DNA: TGCAGTGCTATCAGAACAGGGATACCCTATGGCTACACCTTC
CDR3: CSAIRTGIPYGYTF

J: TRBJ2-3
size: many
V: TRBV7-9
D: TRBD1
DNA: TGTGCCAGCAGTTCGACAGGGGGGCGGACAGATACGCAGTATTTT
CDR3: CASSSTGGRTDTQYF

J: TRBJ2-3
size: medium-sized
V: TRBV29-1
D: TRBD2
DNA: TGCAGCGTTGAAGCAGGGCGGGGGACGGTGGATACGCAGTATTTT
CDR3: CSVEAGRGTVDTQYF

J: TRBJ1-2
size: many
V: TRBV12-3/TRBV12-4
D: -
DNA: TGTGCCAGCAGTCCGCTCGAACTTAACTATGGCTACACCTTC
CDR3: CASSPLELNYGYTF

J: TRBJ1-1
size: many
V: TRBV7-3
D: -
DNA: TGTGCCAGCAGCTTACAACAGGACACTGAAGCTTTCTTT
CDR3: CASSLQQDTEAFF

J: TRBJ2-7
size: large
V: TRBV2
D: TRBD2
DNA: TGTGCCAGCAGTGAAGGCTCGGGGAGGGACGAGCAGTACTTC
CDR3: CASSEGSGRDEQYF

J: TRBJ2-2
size: many
V: TRBV6-2/TRBV6-3
D: -
DNA: TGTGCCAGCAATGAGGAGCGTACTAATACCGGGGAGCTGTTTTTT
CDR3: CASNEERTNTGELFF

J: TRBJ2-3
size: many
V: TRBV12-3/TRBV12-4
D: -
DNA: TGTGCCAGCAGTACGGCGGGCACAGATACGCAGTATTTT
CDR3: CASSTAGTDTQYF

J: TRBJ2-1
size: many
V: TRBV11-2
D: -
DNA: TGTGCCAGCAGCTTATCCCTAGCCTACAATGAGCAGTTCTTC
CDR3: CASSLSLAYNEQFF

J: TRBJ2-1
size: -
V: TRBV20-1
D: -
DNA: TGCAGTGCTAGAGATTTAACAGTTTCCTACAATGAGCAGTTCTTC
CDR3: CSARDLTVSYNEQFF

J: TRBJ2-5
size: many
V: TRBV12-3/TRBV12-4
D: -
DNA: TGTGCCAGCAGTTTCGGGTTAAGCTCCCAAGAGACCCAGTACTTC
CDR3: CASSFGLSSQETQYF

J: TRBJ2-2
size: many
V: TRBV7-9
D: -
DNA: TGTGCCAGCAGCCCCACCGGGGAGCTGTTTTTT
CDR3: CASSPTGELFF

J: TRBJ2-1
size: many
V: TRBV6-5
D: -
DNA: TGTGCCAGCAGTTACTCTTTTGGGGTATTCAACAATGAGCAGTTCTTC
CDR3: CASSYSFGVFNNEQFF

J: TRBJ2-3
size: few
V: TRBV20-1
D: TRBD2
DNA: TGCAGTGCTAGCGGCACTAGCGGGGGGGCCCAAGATACGCAGTATTTT
CDR3: CSASGTSGGAQDTQYF

J: TRBJ2-1
size: many
V: TRBV5-1
D: -
DNA: TGCGCCAGCAGCTTGGAGCTAGTAGGTGAGCAGTTCTTC
CDR3: CASSLELVGEQFF

J: TRBJ1-6
size: few
V: TRBV11-2
D: -
DNA: TGTGCCAGCAGCTTAGCCCCTACAGGGATTGATTCACCCCTCCACTTT
CDR3: CASSLAPTGIDSPLHF

J: TRBJ2-7
size: few
V: TRBV29-1
D: TRBD1
DNA: TGCAGCGTTGAAGATTCAGGGACAGGGGGCAACTACGAGCAGTACTTC
CDR3: CSVEDSGTGGNYEQYF

J: TRBJ2-3
size: many
V: TRBV15
D: TRBD2
DNA: TGTGCCACCAGCAGAGATGGACCGGGACTAGCGGGGGAAGCAGGGGATACGCAGTATTTT
CDR3: CATSRDGPGLAGEAGDTQYF

J: TRBJ2-5
size: many
V: TRBV2
D: -
DNA: TGTGCCAGCAAGGCGGGAGAGACCCAGTACTTC
CDR3: CASKAGETQYF

J: TRBJ2-1
size: many
V: TRBV29-1
D: TRBD2
DNA: TGCAGCGTTGAAGGTAGCGGGAGATACAATGAGCAGTTCTTC
CDR3: CSVEGSGRYNEQFF

J: TRBJ1-5
size: many
V: TRBV6-1
D: -
DNA: TGTGCCAGCCTGGACAGCGGCAATCAGCCCCAGCATTTT
CDR3: CASLDSGNQPQHF

J: TRBJ2-2
size: many
V: TRBV6-4
D: TRBD2
DNA: TGTGCCAGCAGTGACTCTAGCGGGGACACCGGGGAGCTGTTTTTT
CDR3: CASSDSSGDTGELFF

J: TRBJ2-1
size: -
V: TRBV5-1
D: TRBD1
DNA: TGCGCCAGTACCGGGACAGACCTATACAATGAGCAGTTCTTC
CDR3: CASTGTDLYNEQFF

J: TRBJ2-7
size: -
V: TRBV10-3
D: TRBD2
DNA: TGTGCCATCAGTGAGGGCCGGGTCGGGGGGGCCATCTACGAGCAGTACTTC
CDR3: CAISEGRVGGAIYEQYF

J: TRBJ2-3
size: -
V: TRBV7-3
D: -
DNA: TGTGCCAGCAGCTTACGGGGGCAAGTCACAGATACGCAGTATTTT
CDR3: CASSLRGQVTDTQYF

J: TRBJ1-5
size: few
V: TRBV12-5
D: -
DNA: TGTGCTAGTGGTTTGGGGAGGGGAGAGAATCAGCCCCAGCATTTT
CDR3: CASGLGRGENQPQHF

J: TRBJ2-3
size: -
V: TRBV19
D: -
DNA: TGTGCCAGTAGCAGGGGGGGAGTCACAGATACGCAGTATTTT
CDR3: CASSRGGVTDTQYF

J: TRBJ2-1
size: -
V: TRBV3-1
D: TRBD1
DNA: TGTGCCAGCAGCGTTGGACAGGGGCAGTTCTTC
CDR3: CASSVGQGQFF

J: TRBJ1-1
size: many
V: TRBV29-1
D: -
DNA: TGCAGCGTCCACTTCTGGGCAGGGATGAACACTGAAGCTTTCTTT
CDR3: CSVHFWAGMNTEAFF

J: TRBJ2-1
size: many
V: TRBV11-2
D: -
DNA: TGTGCCAGCAGCCAGACCTCCTACAATGAGCAGTTCTTC
CDR3: CASSQTSYNEQFF

J: TRBJ2-3
size: few
V: TRBV5-4
D: -
DNA: TGTGCCAGCAGCGAAACTCGGGACTGGACGCAGTATTTT
CDR3: CASSETRDWTQYF

J: TRBJ2-3
size: many
V: TRBV24-1
D: TRBD1
DNA: TGTGCCACCAGTGATCACCGACAGGGGGCCGTTGGCACAGATACGCAGTATTTT
CDR3: CATSDHRQGAVGTDTQYF

J: TRBJ1-2
size: many
V: TRBV12-3/TRBV12-4
D: TRBD1
DNA: TGTGCCAGCAGTTCCAGGGGGCTTGGAGGCTACACCTTC
CDR3: CASSSRGLGGYTF

J: TRBJ1-1
size: many
V: TRBV7-9
D: -
DNA: TGTGCCAGCAGCTACTGGACAGAGCAATCTGAAGCTTTCTTT
CDR3: CASSYWTEQSEAFF

J: TRBJ2-2
size: many
V: TRBV5-1
D: -
DNA: TGCGCCAGCAGCTTGCGCGGGGAGCTGTTTTTT
CDR3: CASSLRGELFF

J: TRBJ2-7
size: many
V: TRBV28
D: -
DNA: TGTGCCAGCAGTTTAATGCGAATCTCCTACGAGCAGTACTTC
CDR3: CASSLMRISYEQYF

J: TRBJ2-3
size: -
V: TRBV2
D: -
DNA: TGTGCCAGCAATGAGATTGGCACAGATACGCAGTATTTT
CDR3: CASNEIGTDTQYF

J: TRBJ2-3
size: many
V: TRBV19
D: TRBD2
DNA: TGTGCCAGTAGTATCCTAGGCGGGAGGGCCGTCGGTACAGATACGCAGTATTTT
CDR3: CASSILGGRAVGTDTQYF

J: TRBJ1-1
size: many
V: TRBV7-3
D: -
DNA: TGTGCCAGCAGCTTTATCGAGGCCGGCACTGAAGCTTTCTTT
CDR3: CASSFIEAGTEAFF

J: TRBJ1-1
size: many
V: TRBV20-1
D: -
DNA: TGCAGTGCTAGAAGAGGGTCCAGGAACACTGAAGCTTTCTTT
CDR3: CSARRGSRNTEAFF

J: TRBJ1-5
size: many
V: TRBV18
D: TRBD1
DNA: TGTGCCAGCTCACCAACCCGGACAGGGGGCGGCCAGCCCCAGCATTTT
CDR3: CASSPTRTGGGQPQHF

J: TRBJ1-3
size: -
V: TRBV4-1
D: -
DNA: TGCGCCAGCGGTCTAACTCCCCGGGAGCCCGGAAACACCATATATTTT
CDR3: CASGLTPREPGNTIYF